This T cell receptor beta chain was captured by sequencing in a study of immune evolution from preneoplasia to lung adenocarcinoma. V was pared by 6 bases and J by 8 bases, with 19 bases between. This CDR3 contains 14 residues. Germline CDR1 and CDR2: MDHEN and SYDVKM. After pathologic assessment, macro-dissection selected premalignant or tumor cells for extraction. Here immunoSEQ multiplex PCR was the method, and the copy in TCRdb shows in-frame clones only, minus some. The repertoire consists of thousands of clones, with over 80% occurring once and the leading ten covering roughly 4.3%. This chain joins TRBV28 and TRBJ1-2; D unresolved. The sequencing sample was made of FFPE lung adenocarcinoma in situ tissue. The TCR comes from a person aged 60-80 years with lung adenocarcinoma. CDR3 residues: CASRPRRVGSGYTF. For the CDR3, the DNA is TGTGCCAGCAGACCTCGGCGTGTAGGATCGGGCTACACCTTC.